Listed below are T cell receptor beta chains from one sample, sequenced in a study of CD8 T cells in Susac syndrome. TCRdb processed the immunoSEQ multiplex PCR reads anew with MiXCR; each CDR3 protein has one entry. In the table there are around 220,000 distinct CDR3 sequences, roughly 90% of which are singletons. Sequenced material: CD8+ T cells from PBMCs. Receptors were obtained from a human donor with multiple sclerosis. The CDR3 runs from the conserved cysteine through the conserved F or W. The D gene is left open where the match is weak. For some rows the clone size is stated as once, few or many, or as a class when expanded; others skip it.

DNA	CDR3	V	size	D	J
TGTGCCACCAGTGAATCGGACAGGGAGGAGCAGTTCTTC	CATSESDREEQFF	TRBV24-1	.	TRBD1	TRBJ2-1
TGTGCTAGTGGAACGGGACTAGCGCTTATTAATACGCAGTATTTT	CASGTGLALINTQYF	TRBV12-5	.	TRBD2	TRBJ2-3
TGTGCCAGCAGCCTAACGGGGGGCTTCACAGATACGCAGTATTTT	CASSLTGGFTDTQYF	TRBV14	.	.	TRBJ2-3
TGCAGTGCCGATACCATCGGGGGGACCTACACAGATACGCAGTATTTT	CSADTIGGTYTDTQYF	TRBV20-1	.	TRBD2	TRBJ2-3
TGTGCCAGCAGTTGGGACAGGGTAAGAGTGAATGAGCAGTTCTTC	CASSWDRVRVNEQFF	TRBV13	.	TRBD1	TRBJ2-1
TGCAGCGTTCCGGGACCCCAATTGAACACCGGGGAGCTGTTTTTT	CSVPGPQLNTGELFF	TRBV29-1	.	.	TRBJ2-2
TGTGCCAGCAGCATTAGCGGGGAAGAGACCCAGTACTTC	CASSISGEETQYF	TRBV7-3	.	TRBD2	TRBJ2-5
TGTGCCAGTAGTATAGATGGGGGGAATGAAGCTTTCTTT	CASSIDGGNEAFF	TRBV19	.	.	TRBJ1-1
TGTGCCAGCGGCGACGACCTCTCTGGGGCCAACGTCCTGACTTTC	CASGDDLSGANVLTF	TRBV9	.	.	TRBJ2-6
TGTGCCAGCAGGGACTCGTTAGGGGGTCAAGAGACCCAGTACTTC	CASRDSLGGQETQYF	TRBV2	once	.	TRBJ2-5
TGTGCCAGCAGTCCCCCTTTCGGGTCACGGGACACTGAAGCTTTCTTT	CASSPPFGSRDTEAFF	TRBV6-1	.	.	TRBJ1-1
TGCGCCAGCAGCCAAGACTCCCTAGCGGGGGCCTATGAGCAGTTCTTC	CASSQDSLAGAYEQFF	TRBV4-1	once	TRBD2	TRBJ2-1
TGCGCCAGCAGCCAAGATCCCCCCCCGGGACTACAACAGTTCTTC	CASSQDPPPGLQQFF	TRBV4-1	.	TRBD2	TRBJ2-1
TGCGCCAGCAGCCAATTATCACTCGCGCAGGGGCACGAGCAGTACTTC	CASSQLSLAQGHEQYF	TRBV4-1	.	.	TRBJ2-7
TGTGCCAGCAGCCGCTGGACAGCTGATAACTATGGCTACACCTTC	CASSRWTADNYGYTF	TRBV11-3	.	.	TRBJ1-2
TGTGCCAGCAGTTCCTCCTATGGCTACACCTTC	CASSSSYGYTF	TRBV7-9	.	.	TRBJ1-2
TGTGCCTGGAGTGGGCGGGAGGGCCAGGGAGATACGCAGTATTTT	CAWSGREGQGDTQYF	TRBV30	.	TRBD2	TRBJ2-3
TGTGCCAGCAGCTCCCAGTATCGGCTAGCGACGATCTCCTACGAGCAGTACTTC	CASSSQYRLATISYEQYF	TRBV7-8	.	.	TRBJ2-7
TGTGCCAGCAGCCCGGACATCGGAAGTGAAGCTTTCTTT	CASSPDIGSEAFF	TRBV6-5	.	.	TRBJ1-1
TGTGCCAGCAGCGTAGTTGCCGGACTCCCAAGCTCTTACAATGAGCAGTTCTTC	CASSVVAGLPSSYNEQFF	TRBV9	.	.	TRBJ2-1
TGTGCCAGCAGCTTAGCAGTGAATCAGCCCCAGCATTTT	CASSLAVNQPQHF	TRBV7-3	.	.	TRBJ1-5
TGTGCCAGTAGTCCCTGGACAGGGACCCACGAGCAGTACTTC	CASSPWTGTHEQYF	TRBV19	.	TRBD1	TRBJ2-7
TGTGCCAGCAGCTCCCGATACCCTTTGGTCTCTGGCTACACCTTC	CASSSRYPLVSGYTF	TRBV5-6	.	.	TRBJ1-2
TGCGCCAGCAGCCCGGTCCAGAATCCAGCTTTCTTT	CASSPVQNPAFF	TRBV4-1	.	.	TRBJ1-1
TGTGCCAGCAGCTTCAGCCATAGCAATTCACCCCTCCACTTT	CASSFSHSNSPLHF	TRBV5-6	.	.	TRBJ1-6
TGTGCCAGCAGCTCGGACAGGTCCTCCTACGAGCAGTACTTC	CASSSDRSSYEQYF	TRBV5-6	.	TRBD1	TRBJ2-7
TGTGCCAGCATGATCCAGGTGGGACACACTGAAGCTTTCTTT	CASMIQVGHTEAFF	TRBV5-8	.	.	TRBJ1-1
TGTGCCAGCAGCCGTCCCACTAGCGGCACCGGGGAGCTGTTTTTT	CASSRPTSGTGELFF	TRBV12-3/TRBV12-4	.	TRBD2	TRBJ2-2
TGCGCCAGCAGCCAAGAGACTAGCGGGAGATACGAGCAGTACTTC	CASSQETSGRYEQYF	TRBV4-3	.	TRBD2	TRBJ2-7
TGTGCCAGCAGTTTCGCCACCCTTTATGGCTACACCTTC	CASSFATLYGYTF	TRBV12-3/TRBV12-4	.	.	TRBJ1-2
TGTGCCAGCAGATCCCAGGGGGCGAATCAGCCCCAGCATTTT	CASRSQGANQPQHF	TRBV6-2/TRBV6-3	.	TRBD1	TRBJ1-5
TGTGCCAGCAGTTTATCCGGGACAGTGTCCTACAATGAGCAGTTCTTC	CASSLSGTVSYNEQFF	TRBV27	.	TRBD1	TRBJ2-1
TGTGCCTGGAGTATGGGGGGACACCCGAACACTGAAGCTTTCTTT	CAWSMGGHPNTEAFF	TRBV30	.	.	TRBJ1-1
TGTGCCAGCAGCCCAGAGGGTGGGCGCACAGATACGCAGTATTTT	CASSPEGGRTDTQYF	TRBV11-2	.	.	TRBJ2-3
TGTGCCAGAAGTGAGCGGATGAACACCGGGGAGCTGTTTTTT	CARSERMNTGELFF	TRBV2	.	.	TRBJ2-2
TGTGCCAGCAGTCCCGACGGGGCCCAGAGCCTGTTTTTT	CASSPDGAQSLFF	TRBV25-1	.	.	TRBJ2-2
TGCAGTGCTAGAGGTAGGGGGACGTCCTACGAGCAGTACTTC	CSARGRGTSYEQYF	TRBV20-1	once	.	TRBJ2-7
TGTGCCAGCAGCCCCGAGTGGGGGGCGAGTGAAAAACTGTTTTTT	CASSPEWGASEKLFF	TRBV7-9	.	.	TRBJ1-4
TGCAGCGTTGAAGACAGCTCCTACGAGCAGTACTTC	CSVEDSSYEQYF	TRBV29-1	.	.	TRBJ2-7
TGTGCCAGCAGTTCGCCACAGAGCTCCTACGAGCAGTACTTC	CASSSPQSSYEQYF	TRBV27	.	.	TRBJ2-7
TGTGCCAGCTCCTCTCTTGTGGGACTAGAATTCCCAGATACGCAGTATTTT	CASSSLVGLEFPDTQYF	TRBV18	.	TRBD2	TRBJ2-3
TGTGCCACCAGGTTGTCCTATTCCTACAATGAGCAGTTCTTC	CATRLSYSYNEQFF	TRBV6-5	.	.	TRBJ2-1